The 8 T cell receptor beta chains below come from one sample, sequenced in a study of immune evolution from preneoplasia to lung adenocarcinoma. Libraries were prepared by immunoSEQ multiplex PCR; TCRdb keeps only in-frame clonotypes and omits some of them. The data contain a few thousand clones, 75% to 85% of them singletons. The sequenced sample was FFPE invasive lung adenocarcinoma tissue. All receptors derive from a person between 40 and 59 years old with lung adenocarcinoma. Some clones in this sample may be carry-over from other donors' samples.

Here the CDR3 reads CAISDMGYNEQFF. In DNA, the CDR3 is TGTGCCATCAGTGACATGGGGTACAATGAGCAGTTCTTC. The chain is built from TRBV10-3 and TRBJ2-1, with D hard to call. Germline-derived CDR1 and CDR2 are ENHRY and SYGVKD. The ends were cut back, 3 bases at V and 4 bases at J, with 7 bases in the middle. The CDR3 is 13 amino acids.

The CDR3 nucleotides are TGTGCCAGCAGCTTGCCTAACAGGAGGAACACTGAAGCTTTCTTT. Encoded protein: CASSLPNRRNTEAFF. The gene calls are TRBV5-4 and TRBJ1-1; weak D call: TRBD1 (5 bases). Per germline, CDR1 SGHNT and CDR2 YYREEE (reference sequence). The CDR3 sequence is 15 residues long. V was clipped by 1 base and J by 1 base, with 11 bases between them. Supplemented by reference TRBV5-4 and TRBJ1-1, the full variable domain reads ETGVTQSPTHLIKTRGQQVTLRCSSQSGHNTVSWYQQALGQGPQFIFQYYREEENGRGNFPPRFSGLQFPNYSSELNVNALELDDSALYLCASSLPNRRNTEAFFGQGTRLTVV.

The V and J genes are TRBV7-9 and TRBJ1-2, with D possibly matching TRBD1 (5 bases). With 1 base removed from V and 6 bases from J, the gap between germline ends came to 9 bases. From germline, CDR1 is SEHNR and CDR2 FQNEAQ (reference sequence). This CDR3 has 13 amino acids. The CDR3 loop is CASSLGDLHGYTF. CDR3 nucleotides: TGTGCCAGCAGCTTAGGGGACTTACATGGCTACACCTTC.

This chain connects TRBV19 to TRBJ1-3; D is uncertain. Germline V gene data show CDR1 as LNHDA and CDR2 as SQIVND (reference sequence). The length of the CDR3 is 15 residues. The V end was cut by 8 bases, the J end by 0 bases, with 14 bases between. CDR3 DNA sequence: TGTGCCAGTCGAAAAGGAGCGAACTCTGGAAACACCATATATTTT. This sequence encodes CASRKGANSGNTIYF. The full variable domain, its missing parts supplied by reference TRBV19 and TRBJ1-3, is DGGITQSPKYLFRKEGQNVTLSCEQNLNHDAMYWYRQDPGQGLRLIYYSQIVNDFQKGDIAEGYSVSREKKESFPLTVTSAQKNPTAFYLCASRKGANSGNTIYFGEGSWLTVV.

This clone appeared a single time. This chain connects TRBV4-1 to TRBJ2-1; D may correspond to TRBD1 or TRBD2 (5 bases each). CDR1 is MGHRA, CDR2 YSYEKL, per germline. The CDR3 is made up of 16 amino acids. With 1 base removed from V and 0 bases from J, the gap between germline ends came to 10 bases. This CDR3 reads CASSQGEGSSYNEQFF. The CDR3 coding sequence is TGCGCCAGCAGCCAAGGAGAGGGGAGCTCCTACAATGAGCAGTTCTTC.

This clone is large (0.1 to 1%) by share. The V and J genes are TRBV19 and TRBJ2-2; no definite D call. The germline V gene encodes CDR1 LNHDA and CDR2 SQIVND (reference sequence). The CDR3 contains 14 residues. The ends were cut back, 3 bases at V and 5 bases at J, with 10 bases in the middle. CDR3 sequence: CASSMFGHTGELFF. The DNA of the CDR3 is TGTGCCAGTAGTATGTTTGGCCATACCGGGGAGCTGTTTTTT. The whole variable domain, remainder taken from reference TRBV19 and TRBJ2-2, is DGGITQSPKYLFRKEGQNVTLSCEQNLNHDAMYWYRQDPGQGLRLIYYSQIVNDFQKGDIAEGYSVSREKKESFPLTVTSAQKNPTAFYLCASSMFGHTGELFFGEGSRLTVL.

This clone has only a few counts. The chain is built from TRBV9 and TRBJ1-3; 9 bases line up with TRBD1. Trimming at V came to 2 bases and at J to 2 bases, leaving 17 bases not matched to a gene. CDR1 and CDR2 (germline): SGDLS, YYNGEE. The CDR3 loop spans 20 amino acids. CDR3: CASSVDPHRTGGEAGNTIYF. The CDR3 DNA is TGTGCCAGCAGCGTCGACCCCCACAGAACAGGGGGCGAGGCTGGAAACACCATATATTTT.

The chain combines TRBV5-1 with TRBJ2-7; possibly TRBD1 for D (6 bases). Trimming left V 4 bases short and J 2 bases short, with 13 bases between. CDR3 length equals 14 residues. CDR1 and CDR2 from the germline V gene are SGHRS and YFSETQ. CDR3: CASSQQGGTYEQYF. CDR3 in DNA: TGCGCCAGCAGCCAACAGGGTGGAACCTACGAGCAGTACTTC.